The subject of this entry is one T cell receptor beta chain. The data derive from a study of blood T cell repertoires in COVID-19. V was clipped by 0 bases and J by 7 bases; unmatched bases: 6. Germline CDR1 is SGHKS and CDR2 is YYEKEE (reference sequence). The CDR3 runs 15 residues. Study processing details: Cell counts per sample came from amplifying reference gene primers. Profiled with immunoSEQ multiplex PCR; TCRdb holds only in-frame clones, not every one. V, J and clone size are taken as reported in that table, and D and trimming were inferred from the DNA itself. The sample records around 200,000 clones, around 89% being singletons.

V gene TRBV5-5 combines with J gene TRBJ2-1; 8 bases align to TRBD1. The sample comprised PBMCs or T cells enriched from blood (not recorded which). The clonotype was recovered from a man aged 30-40 years who had recovered from COVID-19. The CDR3 DNA reads TGTGCCAGCAGCTTGGACCAGGGGGCATCTAATGAGCAGTTCTTC. It yields the protein CASSLDQGASNEQFF. Together with reference TRBV5-5 and TRBJ2-1, the CDR3 gives the full variable domain: DAGVTQSPTHLIKTRGQQVTLRCSPISGHKSVSWYQQVLGQGPQFIFQYYEKEERGRGNFPDRFSARQFPNYSSELNVNALLLGDSALYLCASSLDQGASNEQFFGPGTRLTVL.